These 21 T cell receptor beta chains came from one sample sequenced in a study of human T cells and chemical hapten exposure. Time point described: patch test 1, 2 weeks after DPC sensitization. Documented treatment: therapeutic diphenylcyclopropenone sensitization with weekly scalp DPC. TCRdb redid the calling of the RACE reads with MiXCR, one entry per CDR3 protein. Seen here are roughly 380,000 distinct CDR3 sequences, 4.8% observed once, and the top ten hold around 2%. Sample: whole blood, taken in connection with sensitization to the hapten diphenylcyclopropenone (DPC). These receptors originate from a woman aged 45-60 years with alopecia areata. Some clones in this sample may be carry-over from other donors' samples.

This clonotype was found many times. In DNA, the CDR3 is TGTGCCAGCAGCGTAGCGGCCTCCCCCGGGGCCAACGTCCTGACTTTC. This gives the protein CASSVAASPGANVLTF. The genes are TRBV9 and TRBJ2-6; no definite D call. The ends were cut back, 0 bases at V and 4 bases at J, with 11 bases in the middle. The CDR3 has 16 residues. Germline CDR1 and CDR2: SGDLS and YYNGEE.

This clonotype showed up many times. The V gene is TRBV28, the J gene TRBJ1-2, with D hard to call. V lost 3 bases and J 2 bases, leaving 7 bases between the germline ends. The CDR3 sequence is 13 residues long. From germline, CDR1 is MDHEN and CDR2 SYDVKM. The CDR3 spells CASSFGENYGYTF. CDR3 nucleotides: TGTGCCAGCAGTTTTGGAGAGAACTATGGCTACACCTTC.

There are a few counts of this clonotype. The chain uses TRBV19 and TRBJ2-5, with 9 bases fitting TRBD1. Trimming at V came to 3 bases and at J to 4 bases, leaving 3 bases not matched to a gene. The CDR3 sequence is 14 residues long. Germline V gene data show CDR1 as LNHDA and CDR2 as SQIVND (reference sequence). The DNA of the CDR3 is TGTGCCAGTAGTATGGGACAGGGTATAGAGACCCAGTACTTC. Translated, it gives CASSMGQGIETQYF. The entire variable domain, with the rest obtained from reference TRBV19 and TRBJ2-5, is as follows: DGGITQSPKYLFRKEGQNVTLSCEQNLNHDAMYWYRQDPGQGLRLIYYSQIVNDFQKGDIAEGYSVSREKKESFPLTVTSAQKNPTAFYLCASSMGQGIETQYFGPGTRLLVL.

This clonotype was observed many times. The chain uses TRBV7-9 and TRBJ1-4, with D uncertain. Germline CDR1 SEHNR, CDR2 FQNEAQ (reference sequence). Trimming took off 4 bases at V and 8 bases at J, with 5 bases between the two ends. This CDR3 has 11 residues. The CDR3 region is CASSWGEKLFF. The CDR3 nucleotides read TGTGCCAGCAGCTGGGGAGAAAAACTGTTTTTT.

This clonotype was observed at least ten times. The chain couples TRBV12-3 or TRBV12-4 to TRBJ2-1, with D unclear. The germline V and J ends were trimmed by 5 bases and 7 bases, with 15 bases remaining between them. This CDR3 has 14 residues. The CDR3: CASSKPTLGNEQFF. CDR3 in DNA: TGTGCCAGCAGTAAACCTACCTTAGGTAATGAGCAGTTCTTC.

This chain connects TRBV6-2 or TRBV6-3 to TRBJ1-1; D perhaps matches TRBD1 (6 bases). CDR3 size: 13 residues. V was clipped by 5 bases and J by 7 bases, with 14 bases between them. Germline V gene lookup returns CDR1 MNHEY and CDR2 SVGEGT. The CDR3 bases are TGTGCCAGCAGTCACAGGGAAGGCGGTGAAGCTTTCTTT. Its translation: CASSHREGGEAFF.

This clonotype came up many times. The chain has TRBV6-6 and TRBJ2-7, with 14 bases identical to TRBD2. Losses at the gene ends were 6 bases for V and 6 bases for J; bases not matched to a gene: 10. The CDR3 is made up of 16 amino acids. Germline CDR1 MNHNY, CDR2 SVGAGI (reference sequence). CDR3 loop: CASSRGLAGETAEQYF. Here the CDR3 DNA reads TGTGCCAGCAGCCGGGGACTAGCGGGAGAGACGGCCGAGCAGTACTTC.

This clonotype was picked up many times. For the CDR3, the DNA is TGTGCCACCCACTTATACAGATACAATCAGCCCCAGCATTTT. It is translated as CATHLYRYNQPQHF. The genes are TRBV24-1 and TRBJ1-5; D remains unclear. Germline values: CDR1 KGHDR, CDR2 SFDVKD. Trimming cost V 9 bases and J 3 bases, with 14 bases left between them. The CDR3 extends over 14 amino acids.

This clonotype has only a few counts. This chain joins TRBV6-5 and TRBJ2-2, with no clear D. Trimming took 4 bases from V and 7 from J, leaving 10 bases between them. The germline V gene has CDR1 MNHEY and CDR2 SVGAGI. The CDR3 is made up of 13 amino acids. The CDR3, as DNA: TGTGCCAGCAGTTTGTCGCAATACGGGGAGCTGTTTTTT. Protein: CASSLSQYGELFF.

This clonotype was picked up a small number of times. CDR3 sequence: CASSYSNRTVYGYTF. The DNA of the CDR3 is TGTGCCAGCAGTTACTCGAACCGGACGGTCTATGGCTACACCTTC. The rearrangement links TRBV6-7 to TRBJ1-2; unclear D gene. TRBV6-7 is assigned to the ORF class and has an uncertain function. This CDR3 is built from 15 residues. Trimming pared 0 bases from V and 4 bases from J, leaving 12 bases between.

The rearrangement uses TRBV12-3 or TRBV12-4 and TRBJ1-3; 7 bases fit TRBD1. There are 16 residues in the CDR3. The trim removed 3 bases at V and 0 bases at J, leaving 5 bases unmatched. DNA of the CDR3: TGTGCCAGCAGTTTGACAGGGCGTCCCTCTGGAAACACCATATATTTT. Residues: CASSLTGRPSGNTIYF.

This clonotype was detected many times. V gene TRBV7-2 combines with J gene TRBJ2-5; D remains ambiguous. CDR1 is SGHTA, CDR2 FQGNSA, per germline. V dropped 6 bases and J dropped 0 bases, with 8 bases sitting between them. The CDR3 loop spans 13 amino acids. The CDR3 is CASSPPNQETQYF. For the CDR3, the DNA is TGTGCCAGCAGTCCACCCAACCAAGAGACCCAGTACTTC.

The chain joins TRBV6-5 to TRBJ1-1; D gene uncertain. CDR1 is MNHEY and CDR2 is SVGAGI in the germline V gene. Trimming left V 5 bases short and J 3 bases short, with 10 bases between. This CDR3 contains 13 residues. DNA of the CDR3: TGTGCCAGCAGTCGAGTCACGGACACTGAAGCTTTCTTT. As protein: CASSRVTDTEAFF.

This clonotype occurred a few times. The chain couples TRBV5-1 to TRBJ2-5; TRBD2 matches 9 bases. Germline-derived CDR1 and CDR2 are SGHRS and YFSETQ. The CDR3 has 17 amino acids. After removal of 4 bases from V and 4 bases from J, the junction contained 14 bases not matched to a gene. The CDR3 reads CASSPGAASGVSETQYF. CDR3 DNA sequence: TGCGCCAGCAGCCCGGGGGCGGCTAGCGGGGTTTCAGAGACCCAGTACTTC.

The V and J genes are TRBV6-2 or TRBV6-3 and TRBJ2-2, with D uncertain. CDR3 length equals 14 residues. V was pared by 1 base and J by 2 bases, with 5 bases between. CDR1 MNHEY and CDR2 SVGEGT come from the germline V gene. CDR3 nucleotides: TGTGCCAGCAGTTACTTACCAAACACCGGGGAGCTGTTTTTT. Amino acids: CASSYLPNTGELFF.

The chain is built from TRBV12-3 or TRBV12-4 and TRBJ2-7; TRBD1 aligns across 10 bases. Trimming removed 4 bases from V and 5 bases from J; junction bases left unmatched: 8. The CDR3 length is 15 residues. CDR3 nucleotide sequence: TGTGCCAGCAGTTCACCGGGACAGGGGCGGAACGAGCAGTACTTC. This translates into CASSSPGQGRNEQYF.

This clonotype was detected a few times. The chain employs TRBV7-2 and TRBJ2-1; 12 nucleotides match TRBD2. This CDR3 comprises 18 residues. J lost 11 bases, V lost 4 bases, and 18 bases had no gene match. CDR1 is SGHTA, CDR2 FQGNSA, per germline. CDR3 nucleotide sequence: TGTGCCAGCAGCTCCCCCGGGGCTAGCGGGAGGGCCTTTGGGAAGCAGTTCTTC. Amino acid sequence: CASSSPGASGRAFGKQFF.

J is TRBJ1-1 and V is TRBV20-1; no definite D call. V lost 2 bases, J lost 4 bases, and 14 bases lay in between. This CDR3 contains 14 residues. Germline V gene lookup returns CDR1 DFQATT and CDR2 SNEGSKA (reference sequence). The CDR3 coding sequence is TGCAGTGCTAGAAATCACGCCCGGGTCACTGAAGCTTTCTTT. The encoded protein is CSARNHARVTEAFF.

This clonotype was observed at least ten times. V is TRBV20-1 and J is TRBJ2-3, with 12 bases that match TRBD2. This CDR3 has 15 residues. After removal of 7 bases from V and 0 bases from J, the junction contained 5 bases not matched to a gene. Germline V lookup: CDR1 DFQATT, CDR2 SNEGSKA (reference sequence). The CDR3 sequence: CSGTSGTTSTDTQYF. The CDR3 DNA follows: TGCAGTGGGACTAGCGGGACCACAAGCACAGATACGCAGTATTTT.

This clonotype was observed at least ten times. The gene calls are TRBV4-1 and TRBJ2-3; possibly TRBD1 for D (6 bases). Germline assignment: CDR1 MGHRA and CDR2 YSYEKL. There are 14 residues in the CDR3. Trimming left V 1 base short and J 7 bases short, with 12 bases between. CDR3 region: CASSQVRTANTQYF. CDR3 sequence (DNA): TGCGCCAGCAGCCAAGTACGGACAGCGAATACGCAGTATTTT.

The genes are TRBV4-2 and TRBJ1-5, with D uncertain. This CDR3 comprises 17 residues. In germline, CDR1 is LGHNA, CDR2 YNFKEQ. Trimming took 0 bases from V and 0 from J, leaving 12 bases between them. CDR3 loop: CASSQERGQDSNQPQHF. The CDR3 coding sequence is TGTGCCAGCAGCCAAGAACGAGGGCAGGATAGCAATCAGCCCCAGCATTTT.